These T cell receptor beta chains were read from a single sample in a study of blood T cell repertoires in COVID-19. Generated by immunoSEQ multiplex PCR, the TCRdb table keeps only in-frame clones and is missing some. Of approximately 190,000 clones listed, approximately 84% are singletons. The source material was peripheral blood. These receptors were taken from a man older than 75 with acute or convalescent COVID-19. CDR3s include the opening cysteine and the closing phenylalanine or tryptophan. D genes are given only for firm matches. Clone size is stated in some rows and not others, as once, few, many or a class when expanded.

CDR3: CATSDPTGTGANVLTF
DNA: TGTGCCACCAGTGACCCAACAGGGACTGGGGCCAACGTCCTGACTTTC
length: 16
J: TRBJ2-6
size: once
V: TRBV24-1
D: .

CDR3: CASSLTLAGSTDTQYF
DNA: TGTGCCAGCAGCCTAACTCTAGCGGGGAGCACAGATACGCAGTATTTT
length: 16
J: TRBJ2-3
size: .
V: TRBV4-2
D: TRBD2

CDR3: CASSTYTPGTGIYGYTF
DNA: TGTGCCAGCAGTACCTATACCCCCGGGACAGGGATCTATGGCTACACCTTC
length: 17
J: TRBJ1-2
size: .
V: TRBV27
D: TRBD1

CDR3: CASRDNRRPFMNEQFF
DNA: TGTGCCAGCAGAGATAACAGGCGCCCGTTTATGAATGAGCAGTTCTTC
length: 16
J: TRBJ2-1
size: .
V: TRBV7-2
D: .

CDR3: CASSFGAADTGELFF
DNA: TGCGCCAGCAGCTTCGGTGCGGCGGACACCGGGGAGCTGTTTTTT
length: 15
J: TRBJ2-2
size: few
V: TRBV5-1
D: .

CDR3: CATSDLQGQGSGELFF
DNA: TGTGCCACCAGTGATTTGCAGGGACAGGGGTCCGGGGAGCTGTTTTTT
length: 16
J: TRBJ2-2
size: .
V: TRBV24-1
D: TRBD1

CDR3: CASSPPTSNEQFF
DNA: TGTGCCAGCAGCCCCCCTACTAGTAATGAGCAGTTCTTC
length: 13
J: TRBJ2-1
size: .
V: TRBV7-2
D: .

CDR3: CASNGQGRDYGYTF
DNA: TGTGCCAGCAACGGACAGGGGCGCGACTATGGCTACACCTTC
length: 14
J: TRBJ1-2
size: .
V: TRBV2
D: TRBD1

CDR3: CASRQTAASARQQFF
DNA: TGTGCCAGCCGCCAAACCGCGGCTAGCGCCCGACAGCAGTTCTTC
length: 15
J: TRBJ2-1
size: .
V: TRBV6-2/TRBV6-3
D: .

CDR3: CASSIGAGQGAYEQYF
DNA: TGTGCCAGTAGTATAGGAGCGGGGCAGGGAGCCTACGAGCAGTACTTC
length: 16
J: TRBJ2-7
size: once
V: TRBV19
D: TRBD2

CDR3: CATSRAGSGNTIYF
DNA: TGTGCCACCAGCAGAGCCGGCTCTGGAAACACCATATATTTT
length: 14
J: TRBJ1-3
size: .
V: TRBV15
D: .

CDR3: CAWSGQGGQPQHF
DNA: TGTGCCTGGAGTGGACAGGGTGGTCAGCCCCAGCATTTT
length: 13
J: TRBJ1-5
size: once
V: TRBV30
D: TRBD1

CDR3: CASSLDRLANTGELFF
DNA: TGTGCCAGCAGCTTAGACAGACTAGCCAACACCGGGGAGCTGTTTTTT
length: 16
J: TRBJ2-2
size: .
V: TRBV11-2
D: TRBD2

CDR3: CASSDSTGLDNQPQHF
DNA: TGTGCCAGTAGTGACTCGACAGGACTCGACAATCAGCCCCAGCATTTT
length: 16
J: TRBJ1-5
size: few
V: TRBV19
D: .

CDR3: CASSPGGIGTQYF
DNA: TGTGCCAGCTCACCGGGAGGGATCGGGACCCAGTACTTC
length: 13
J: TRBJ2-5
size: few
V: TRBV18
D: TRBD2

CDR3: CASSLLALSTDTQYF
DNA: TGTGCCAGCAGCTTACTAGCGCTAAGCACAGATACGCAGTATTTT
length: 15
J: TRBJ2-3
size: few
V: TRBV14
D: TRBD2

CDR3: CASSLAGVSGELFF
DNA: TGTGCCAGCAGCTTAGCAGGGGTCAGCGGGGAGCTGTTTTTT
length: 14
J: TRBJ2-2
size: .
V: TRBV7-6
D: .

CDR3: CASSYAGSYNEQFF
DNA: TGTGCCAGCAGTTACGCGGGGTCCTACAATGAGCAGTTCTTC
length: 14
J: TRBJ2-1
size: once
V: TRBV6-5
D: .

CDR3: CATGQGGNNNEQFF
DNA: TGTGCCACCGGGCAGGGAGGAAATAACAATGAGCAGTTCTTC
length: 14
J: TRBJ2-1
size: .
V: TRBV10-3
D: .

CDR3: CASSQWALSTDTQYF
DNA: TGCGCCAGCAGTCAATGGGCATTGAGCACAGATACGCAGTATTTT
length: 15
J: TRBJ2-3
size: .
V: TRBV23-1
D: .

CDR3: CASRDGTSGPTGELFF
DNA: TGTGCCAGCAGGGACGGGACTAGCGGCCCTACCGGGGAGCTGTTTTTT
length: 16
J: TRBJ2-2
size: .
V: TRBV2
D: TRBD2

CDR3: CASGLAGGVEQYF
DNA: TGTGCTAGTGGTTTAGCGGGAGGAGTCGAGCAGTACTTC
length: 13
J: TRBJ2-7
size: few
V: TRBV12-5
D: TRBD2

CDR3: CASSESQGAGELFF
DNA: TGCGCCAGCAGTGAGTCACAGGGTGCCGGGGAGCTGTTTTTT
length: 14
J: TRBJ2-2
size: .
V: TRBV10-2
D: .

CDR3: CSASPSTGELFF
DNA: TGCAGTGCTAGTCCCAGCACCGGGGAGCTGTTTTTT
length: 12
J: TRBJ2-2
size: .
V: TRBV20-1
D: .

CDR3: CASSSTGTRFGEQYF
DNA: TGTGCCAGCAGCTCGACCGGGACTAGATTTGGAGAGCAGTACTTC
length: 15
J: TRBJ2-7
size: .
V: TRBV5-4
D: TRBD2

CDR3: CAWSVSGGVGNTIYF
DNA: TGTGCCTGGAGTGTGTCAGGGGGAGTTGGAAACACCATATATTTT
length: 15
J: TRBJ1-3
size: .
V: TRBV30
D: TRBD1

CDR3: CASSLGRSRTSGYEQYF
DNA: TGTGCCAGCAGCTTAGGCCGTTCAAGGACTAGCGGCTACGAGCAGTACTTC
length: 17
J: TRBJ2-7
size: .
V: TRBV7-2
D: TRBD2

CDR3: CASNDPLGTGGRATNEKLFF
DNA: TGTGCCAGCAACGACCCCTTAGGGACAGGGGGACGAGCAACTAATGAAAAACTGTTTTTT
length: 20
J: TRBJ1-4
size: .
V: TRBV28
D: TRBD1

CDR3: CASSLETGLNTEAFF
DNA: TGTGCCAGCTCGCTTGAGACAGGGTTGAACACTGAAGCTTTCTTT
length: 15
J: TRBJ1-1
size: once
V: TRBV18
D: TRBD1

CDR3: CASSLAQGVAAEQFF
DNA: TGTGCCAGCAGCTTAGCTCAGGGGGTGGCCGCGGAGCAGTTCTTC
length: 15
J: TRBJ2-1
size: .
V: TRBV7-8
D: TRBD1

CDR3: CAGSGANQETQYF
DNA: TGTGCCGGTAGCGGGGCCAACCAAGAGACCCAGTACTTC
length: 13
J: TRBJ2-5
size: .
V: TRBV7-9
D: TRBD2

CDR3: CASSASLAPKDF
DNA: TGTGCCAGCAGCGCTTCATTAGCGCCGAAAGACTTC
length: 12
J: TRBJ2-5
size: .
V: TRBV3-1/TRBV3-2
D: .

CDR3: CASSLAGDEKLFF
DNA: TGTGCCAGCAGCTTGGCAGGGGACGAAAAACTGTTTTTT
length: 13
J: TRBJ1-4
size: .
V: TRBV7-9
D: .

CDR3: CASSPNLGRGRNTGELFF
DNA: TGTGCCAGCAGTCCTAATCTGGGGAGGGGGAGGAACACCGGGGAGCTGTTTTTT
length: 18
J: TRBJ2-2
size: .
V: TRBV28
D: .

CDR3: CAWARGLANEKLFF
DNA: TGTGCCTGGGCACGGGGGTTGGCTAATGAAAAACTGTTTTTT
length: 14
J: TRBJ1-4
size: .
V: TRBV30
D: .

CDR3: CASSLGLAGRDGELFF
DNA: TGTGCCAGCAGCTTAGGGCTAGCGGGAAGGGACGGGGAGCTGTTTTTT
length: 16
J: TRBJ2-2
size: .
V: TRBV7-2
D: TRBD2

CDR3: CAWRETAGPQHF
DNA: TGTGCCTGGAGAGAGACGGCGGGGCCCCAGCATTTT
length: 12
J: TRBJ1-5
size: .
V: TRBV30
D: .

CDR3: CASSPGTRYVEQFF
DNA: TGCGCCAGCAGCCCCGGGACACGGTATGTTGAGCAGTTCTTC
length: 14
J: TRBJ2-1
size: .
V: TRBV4-3
D: .

CDR3: CSAESSYNEQFF
DNA: TGTTCAGCGGAAAGCTCCTACAATGAGCAGTTCTTC
length: 12
J: TRBJ2-1
size: .
V: TRBV6-5
D: .

CDR3: CASSQVPGQSVF
DNA: TGTGCCAGCAGCCAAGTCCCGGGACAGAGTGTCTTC
length: 12
J: TRBJ2-4
size: few
V: TRBV3-1/TRBV3-2
D: TRBD1

CDR3: CASSERDRNSPLHF
DNA: TGTGCCAGCAGTGAAAGGGACAGGAATTCACCCCTCCACTTT
length: 14
J: TRBJ1-6
size: once
V: TRBV2
D: TRBD1

CDR3: CASSYQRTGTQYF
DNA: TGTGCCAGCAGCTATCAAAGGACGGGAACGCAGTATTTT
length: 13
J: TRBJ2-3
size: .
V: TRBV5-6
D: .

CDR3: CASSGSGTRTDTQYF
DNA: TGTGCCAGCAGCGGTAGCGGGACTCGCACAGATACGCAGTATTTT
length: 15
J: TRBJ2-3
size: .
V: TRBV7-6
D: TRBD2

CDR3: CASSIDLAGSYEQYF
DNA: TGTGCCAGTAGTATAGATCTAGCAGGCTCCTACGAGCAGTACTTC
length: 15
J: TRBJ2-7
size: .
V: TRBV19
D: .

CDR3: CASSQEAGGPNIQYF
DNA: TGCGCCAGCAGCCAAGAAGCGGGAGGTCCAAACATTCAGTACTTC
length: 15
J: TRBJ2-4
size: once
V: TRBV4-3
D: TRBD2

CDR3: CASSQDPGSRGNEQFF
DNA: TGTGCCAGCAGCCAAGATCCCGGTAGCAGGGGGAATGAGCAGTTCTTC
length: 16
J: TRBJ2-1
size: .
V: TRBV3-1/TRBV3-2
D: TRBD1

CDR3: CASSPGTGGTGELFF
DNA: TGTGCCAGCTCACCCGGGACAGGGGGCACCGGGGAGCTGTTTTTT
length: 15
J: TRBJ2-2
size: .
V: TRBV18
D: TRBD1

CDR3: CSVAGGTDEQYF
DNA: TGCAGCGTTGCAGGGGGGACCGACGAGCAGTACTTC
length: 12
J: TRBJ2-7
size: .
V: TRBV29-1
D: .

CDR3: CAWRPMNNYGYTF
DNA: TGTGCCTGGAGACCTATGAATAACTATGGCTACACCTTC
length: 13
J: TRBJ1-2
size: .
V: TRBV30
D: .

CDR3: CASGTGNGHQPQHF
DNA: TGTGCCAGTGGTACAGGGAACGGTCATCAGCCCCAGCATTTT
length: 14
J: TRBJ1-5
size: .
V: TRBV19
D: .

CDR3: CASSELTSGVTRF
DNA: TGTGCCAGCAGTGAACTAACTAGCGGGGTGACCCGTTTC
length: 13
J: TRBJ2-7
size: once
V: TRBV2
D: TRBD2

CDR3: CASSSGLAANEQFF
DNA: TGTGCCAGCAGCTCGGGACTAGCGGCCAATGAGCAGTTCTTC
length: 14
J: TRBJ2-1
size: .
V: TRBV7-3
D: TRBD2

CDR3: CSVFGGLAELNEQFF
DNA: TGCAGCGTTTTTGGGGGACTAGCGGAACTTAATGAGCAGTTCTTC
length: 15
J: TRBJ2-1
size: .
V: TRBV29-1
D: TRBD2